Following are 22 T cell receptor beta chains from one sample sequenced in a study of cytomegalovirus exposure and HLA in healthy donors. The assay was immunoSEQ multiplex PCR, and TCRdb's table has in-frame clones only and misses some. This table has roughly 120,000 clones, about 94% appearing once. What was sequenced was PBMCs. These receptors originate from a woman under 30 in good health and CMV-seronegative.

V usage is TRBV2 and J usage is TRBJ2-3; D is possibly TRBD1 (6 bases). CDR3 length equals 12 residues. Germline CDR1 and CDR2: SNHLY and FYNNEI. V shed 7 bases and J shed 4 bases, with 9 bases lying between them. The CDR3 DNA follows: TGTGCCAGCAAAGGGGGTGCAGATACGCAGTATTTT. This translates into CASKGGADTQYF.

The chain carries TRBV19 and TRBJ1-2; D call uncertain. V was trimmed by 6 bases and J by 2 bases, leaving 22 bases between them. The CDR3 covers 17 residues. CDR1 is LNHDA and CDR2 is SQIVND in the germline V gene (reference sequence). CDR3: CASSPTLGGDRNYGYTF. The CDR3 DNA follows: TGTGCCAGTAGCCCAACCCTCGGCGGGGATCGGAACTATGGCTACACCTTC.

V gene TRBV10-1 combines with J gene TRBJ2-5; D ambiguous. Trimming shortened V by 4 bases and J by 0 bases, and 6 bases separated the two germline ends. Germline V lookup: CDR1 WNHNN, CDR2 SYGVQD (reference sequence). This CDR3 has 13 residues. The CDR3 loop is CASSGAYQETQYF. DNA of the CDR3: TGCGCCAGCAGTGGGGCCTACCAAGAGACCCAGTACTTC.

V is TRBV9 and J is TRBJ1-4; 8 bases are shared with TRBD1. V shed 2 bases, J shed 4 bases, and the junction held 4 bases outside the gene matches. In germline, CDR1 is SGDLS, CDR2 YYNGEE. The CDR3 totals 15 residues. CDR3 sequence reads: CASSVGTGVNEKLFF. The CDR3 coding sequence is TGTGCCAGCAGCGTCGGGACAGGAGTTAATGAAAAACTGTTTTTT.

J is TRBJ1-2 and V is TRBV6-5; TRBD1 aligns across 9 bases. V trimming: 10 bases; J trimming: 5 bases; junction bases outside the gene matches: 8. The germline V gene encodes CDR1 MNHEY and CDR2 SVGAGI. The CDR3 contains 13 residues. DNA for the CDR3: TGTGCCACCGGGACAGGGTTGGAATATGGCTACACCTTC. This encodes CATGTGLEYGYTF.

The rearrangement links TRBV5-1 to TRBJ1-1, with 10 bases matching TRBD1. CDR3 length: 14 residues. CDR1 and CDR2 (germline): SGHRS, YFSETQ. Trimming removed 4 bases from V and 5 bases from J; junction bases left unmatched: 5. CDR3 coding DNA: TGCGCCAGCAGCCCGGACAGGGGGGCAACTGAAGCTTTCTTT. Translation: CASSPDRGATEAFF.

The sample holds one count of this clone. The chain is built from TRBV11-2 and TRBJ2-3; 8 bases map to TRBD2. CDR3 length: 14 amino acids. V lost 4 bases and J lost 4; bases outside the gene matches: 4. CDR1 is SGHAT and CDR2 is FQNNGV in the germline V gene. The CDR3, as DNA: TGTGCCAGCAGCTCGGGAGGGAGTGCAGATACGCAGTATTTT. It is translated as CASSSGGSADTQYF.

This clone has just one count. J is TRBJ1-5 and V is TRBV6-1; TRBD1 is a possible D gene (6 bases). Trimming stripped 6 bases from V and 0 bases from J, with 12 bases between. The CDR3 has 15 residues. The germline gives CDR1 MNHNS, CDR2 SASEGT. The CDR3: CASRDSSFSNQPQHF. The CDR3 bases are TGTGCCAGCAGGGACAGCAGTTTTAGCAATCAGCCCCAGCATTTT.

This clone turned up a few times. CDR3 region: CASGPTRYSPLHF. Here the CDR3 DNA reads TGTGCCAGCGGGCCGACACGCTATTCACCCCTCCACTTT. The chain links TRBV28 to TRBJ1-6, with no clear D. Looked up from germline, CDR1 is MDHEN and CDR2 is SYDVKM. Trimming removed 8 bases at V and 8 bases at J, with 13 bases between. This CDR3 is built from 13 residues.

The V gene is TRBV5-4, the J gene TRBJ2-7, with D maybe TRBD1 (6 bases). With 0 bases removed from V and 4 bases from J, the gap between germline ends came to 11 bases. Germline V gene lookup returns CDR1 SGHNT and CDR2 YYREEE (reference sequence). CDR3 length: 14 amino acids. The CDR3 DNA follows: TGTGCCAGCAGCTTGGTGGGGGCTAGGTACGAGCAGTACTTC. This gives the protein CASSLVGARYEQYF.

J is TRBJ2-1 and V is TRBV7-3, with 12 positions matching TRBD2. Germline-derived CDR1 and CDR2 are SGHTA and FQGTGA. The CDR3 is 16 residues long. J was trimmed by 3 bases and V by 3 bases; bases with no gene match: 3. CDR3 sequence (DNA): TGTGCCAGCAGCTTCGAGACTAGCGGGAGCTACAATGAGCAGTTCTTC. Protein: CASSFETSGSYNEQFF.

The chain links TRBV7-6 to TRBJ2-7, with 10 bases fitting TRBD1. Trimming cost V 5 bases and J 0 bases; bases outside gene matches: 4. Germline values: CDR1 SGHVS, CDR2 FNYEAQ. The CDR3 sequence is 15 residues long. The chain's CDR3 is CASSARTGGSYEQYF. The CDR3 nucleotides read TGTGCCAGCAGCGCCAGGACAGGGGGCTCCTACGAGCAGTACTTC.

Here the CDR3 reads CAWAGTEFSGNTIYF. In DNA form, the CDR3 reads TGTGCCTGGGCCGGGACAGAGTTCTCTGGAAACACCATATATTTT. The V and J genes are TRBV30 and TRBJ1-3; 7 bases fit TRBD1. This CDR3 is 15 amino acids long. After removal of 5 bases from V and 0 bases from J, the junction contained 7 bases not matched to a gene. Per the germline V gene, CDR1 is GTSNPN and CDR2 is SVGIG (reference sequence).

This clone turned up a few times. The rearrangement links TRBV7-2 to TRBJ2-7; D is unresolved. Germline lookup yields CDR1 SGHTA and CDR2 FQGNSA. The V end was cut by 2 bases, the J end by 3 bases, with 8 bases between. This CDR3 comprises 13 residues. DNA of the CDR3: TGTGCCAGCAGCTTACTAGTTAGCTACGAGCAGTACTTC. It encodes CASSLLVSYEQYF. Drawing the rest from reference TRBV7-2 and TRBJ2-7, the complete variable domain is GAGVSQSPSNKVTEKGKDVELRCDPISGHTALYWYRQSLGQGLEFLIYFQGNSAPDKSGLPSDRFSAERTGGSVSTLTIQRTQQEDSAVYLCASSLLVSYEQYFGPGTRLTVT.

V gene TRBV5-1 combines with J gene TRBJ2-1; 7 bases are shared with TRBD2. CDR1 SGHRS and CDR2 YFSETQ come from the germline V gene. Trimming cost V 5 bases and J 3 bases; bases outside gene matches: 11. There are 16 residues in the CDR3. CDR3 residues: CASSYLYAGDYNEQFF. For the CDR3, the DNA is TGCGCCAGCAGTTATTTATACGCGGGGGACTACAATGAGCAGTTCTTC.

This chain joins TRBV18 and TRBJ2-7, with D uncertain. The CDR3 covers 13 residues. From germline, CDR1 is KGHSH and CDR2 LQKENI. V gave up 3 bases and J gave up 0 bases, with 6 bases separating them. CDR3 DNA: TGTGCCAGCTCACCGTCAGGCTCCTACGAGCAGTACTTC. Encoded protein: CASSPSGSYEQYF.

The chain has TRBV7-8 and TRBJ2-7; 11 bases match TRBD2. Germline trimming cut 4 bases from V and 0 bases from J; bases unmatched to any gene: 5. CDR3 length equals 16 residues. Germline V gives CDR1 SGHVS, CDR2 FQNEAQ. This CDR3 reads CASSSTGLAASYEQYF. In DNA form, the CDR3 reads TGTGCCAGCAGCTCGACGGGACTAGCGGCCTCCTACGAGCAGTACTTC.

The chain joins TRBV6-5 to TRBJ2-1, with D tentatively TRBD2 (6 bases). The V gene's germline CDR1 is MNHEY and CDR2 SVGAGI. V was cut by 6 bases and J by 7 bases, with 7 bases left in between. The CDR3 is 11 amino acids. The CDR3 nucleotides read TGTGCCAGCAGGGAGGGGAATGAGCAGTTCTTC. It codes for CASREGNEQFF.

V and J are TRBV2 and TRBJ2-5; the match to TRBD2 covers 15 bases. V lost 3 bases and J lost 5; bases outside the gene matches: 13. In germline, CDR1 is SNHLY, CDR2 FYNNEI. CDR3 length: 19 amino acids. CDR3: CASSEDFPGLAGGRETQYF. The CDR3 DNA sequence: TGTGCCAGCAGTGAGGATTTTCCGGGACTAGCGGGGGGCCGGGAGACCCAGTACTTC.

This clone was recorded only once. CDR3 amino acids: CASSRSGTTTDTQYF. CDR3 nucleotide sequence: TGTGCCAGCAGCCGTAGCGGGACCACCACAGATACGCAGTATTTT. The chain joins TRBV7-9 to TRBJ2-3, with 8 bases that match TRBD2. The CDR3 is 15 amino acids. V lost 5 bases, J lost 2 bases, and 6 bases stayed unmatched. CDR1 is SEHNR and CDR2 is FQNEAQ in the germline V gene (reference sequence).

The rearrangement joins TRBV7-6 to TRBJ2-7; 12 bases match TRBD2. Looked up from germline, CDR1 is SGHVS and CDR2 is FNYEAQ. V was pared by 2 bases and J by 0 bases, with 5 bases of the junction left unmatched. The CDR3 length is 17 residues. The CDR3 DNA sequence: TGTGCCAGCAGCTTACCTAGCGGGAGGGCCCTCTCCTACGAGCAGTACTTC. Translated: CASSLPSGRALSYEQYF.

The chain combines TRBV5-1 with TRBJ1-4; weak D call: TRBD1 (5 bases). V was trimmed by 4 bases and J by 8 bases, leaving 15 bases between them. Germline CDR1 reads SGHRS; CDR2 reads YFSETQ. There are 14 residues in the CDR3. CDR3 sequence (DNA): TGCGCCAGCAGCCCAGGGCGGAGGGCCGAAAAACTGTTTTTT. Translating gives CASSPGRRAEKLFF.